This T cell receptor beta chain was found in a study of blood T cell repertoires in COVID-19. The wider study: T cells, B-cell-depleted T cells, or PBMCs provided the cDNA or gDNA that served as material.

TCRdb keeps only in-frame clones here, not all; method: immunoSEQ multiplex PCR. This table has hundreds of thousands of clones, around 85% appearing once. The sample holds many counts of this clone. V trimming: 3 bases; J trimming: 4 bases; junction bases outside the gene matches: 7. The CDR3 has 15 amino acids. Germline CDR1 MNHEY, CDR2 SMNVEV (reference sequence). The chain recombines TRBV27 with TRBJ1-1; 8 bases match TRBD1. This clonotype originated in a woman in her thirties or forties with active or convalescent COVID-19. The specimen sequenced was peripheral blood. Here the CDR3 DNA reads TGTGCCAGCAGTTTGGACAGGGTAAAGGGCACTGAAGCTTTCTTT. Protein product: CASSLDRVKGTEAFF.